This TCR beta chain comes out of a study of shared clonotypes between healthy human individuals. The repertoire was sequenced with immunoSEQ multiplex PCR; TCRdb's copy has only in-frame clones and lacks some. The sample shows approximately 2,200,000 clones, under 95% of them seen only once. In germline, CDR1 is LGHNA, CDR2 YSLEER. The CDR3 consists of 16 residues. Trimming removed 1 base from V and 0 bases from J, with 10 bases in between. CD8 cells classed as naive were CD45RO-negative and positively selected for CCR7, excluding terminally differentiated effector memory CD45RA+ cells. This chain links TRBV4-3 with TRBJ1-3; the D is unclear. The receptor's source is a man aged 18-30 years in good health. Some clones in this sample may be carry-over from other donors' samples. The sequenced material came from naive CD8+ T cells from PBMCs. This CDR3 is CASSQGQVSSGNTIYF. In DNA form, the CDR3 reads TGCGCCAGCAGCCAAGGGCAGGTCAGCTCTGGAAACACCATATATTTT.